This T cell receptor (beta chain) was profiled in a study of blood T cell repertoires in COVID-19. TCRdb keeps only in-frame clones here, not all; method: immunoSEQ multiplex PCR. Of 200,000 or so clones listed, about nine tenths are singletons. V was cut by 0 bases and J by 2 bases, with 11 bases left in between. This CDR3 contains 16 residues. Germline V gene lookup returns CDR1 LGHDT and CDR2 YNNKEL (reference sequence). Input material: PBMCs or T cells enriched from blood (not recorded which). This sequence originates from a woman in her forties with acute COVID-19. The chain is built from TRBV3-1 (or the pseudogene TRBV3-2) and TRBJ2-1; D is uncertain. CDR3 region: CASSQDRSRPYNEQFF. CDR3 bases: TGTGCCAGCAGCCAAGATCGGTCGAGGCCCTACAATGAGCAGTTCTTC.